One sample yielded the 26 T cell receptor beta chains listed below, sequenced in a study of graft-versus-host responses after intestinal transplantation. Sequencing was performed with immunoSEQ multiplex PCR; in TCRdb, only in-frame clones are kept and a portion is missing. Among some 100,000 clones listed, around 90% were seen once. These receptors have no known antigen. The specimen was unstimulated CD8+ T cells sorted from spleen or lymph node cells, collected before intestinal transplant. These receptors all stem from a human donor who received an intestinal transplant.

The gene calls are TRBV11-2 and TRBJ2-7; a weak D match, TRBD2 (5 bases). CDR3 length: 15 residues. Looked up from germline, CDR1 is SGHAT and CDR2 is FQNNGV. Trimming cost V 5 bases and J 1 base, with 15 bases left between them. The CDR3 is CASSQDYSSSYEQYF. CDR3 sequence (DNA): TGTGCCAGCAGCCAAGACTACTCGTCATCCTACGAGCAGTACTTC.

This chain joins TRBV30 and TRBJ2-2, with 10 bases matching TRBD1. The trim removed 1 base at V and 4 bases at J, leaving 6 bases unmatched. CDR1 is GTSNPN and CDR2 is SVGIG in the germline V gene (reference sequence). The CDR3 consists of 16 residues. CDR3 DNA: TGTGCCTGGAGTGGGGGGACAGGGGACGGCACCGGGGAGCTGTTTTTT. Translated, it gives CAWSGGTGDGTGELFF.

This chain links TRBV27 with TRBJ1-1; TRBD1 matches 10 bases. Germline assignment: CDR1 MNHEY and CDR2 SMNVEV (reference sequence). The CDR3 is made up of 13 amino acids. V shed 8 bases, J shed 5 bases, and the junction held 5 bases outside the gene matches. The CDR3 is CASRQGAGTEAFF. The DNA of the CDR3 is TGTGCCAGCCGACAGGGGGCGGGAACTGAAGCTTTCTTT.

This sequence joins TRBV5-4 and TRBJ2-7; no firm D call. CDR3 length equals 17 residues. Per the germline V gene, CDR1 is SGHNT and CDR2 is YYREEE (reference sequence). The germline V and J ends were trimmed by 4 bases and 7 bases, with 27 bases remaining between them. The CDR3 here is CASSPLDETFSLREQYF. CDR3 nucleotide sequence: TGTGCCAGCAGCCCGCTCGATGAGACATTCAGCTTACGGGAGCAGTACTTC. The complete variable domain, with remaining parts taken from reference TRBV5-4 and TRBJ2-7, reads ETGVTQSPTHLIKTRGQQVTLRCSSQSGHNTVSWYQQALGQGPQFIFQYYREEENGRGNFPPRFSGLQFPNYSSELNVNALELDDSALYLCASSPLDETFSLREQYFGPGTRLTVT.

The chain recombines TRBV18 with TRBJ1-6, with TRBD1 matching 7 bases. The germline gives CDR1 KGHSH, CDR2 LQKENI. J lost 5 bases, V lost 4 bases, and 5 bases had no gene match. The CDR3 runs 15 residues. The CDR3 is CASSRDSGNNSPLHF. Written as DNA, the CDR3 is TGTGCCAGCTCACGGGACAGTGGGAATAATTCACCCCTCCACTTT.

The J gene is TRBJ1-1, the V gene TRBV7-9, with D unclear. The germline V gene encodes CDR1 SEHNR and CDR2 FQNEAQ (reference sequence). V lost 4 bases to trimming and J lost 1 base, with 16 bases between them. The CDR3 is made up of 16 amino acids. CDR3 nucleotides: TGTGCCAGCAGCTCCCCCCTAGGTAGGGAGAACACTGAAGCTTTCTTT. Its protein product is CASSSPLGRENTEAFF. The full variable domain, rest sourced from reference TRBV7-9 and TRBJ1-1, is DTGVSQNPRHKITKRGQNVTFRCDPISEHNRLYWYRQTLGQGPEFLTYFQNEAQLEKSRLLSDRFSAERPKGSFSTLEIQRTEQGDSAMYLCASSSPLGRENTEAFFGQGTRLTVV.

J is TRBJ2-3 and V is TRBV12-5, with D perhaps TRBD2 (5 bases). Germline V lookup: CDR1 LGHNT, CDR2 FRNRAP. V was trimmed by 5 bases and J by 1 base, leaving 13 bases between them. CDR3 length equals 15 residues. This CDR3 is CASGAGLEGTDTQYF. In nucleotides, the CDR3 is TGTGCTAGTGGTGCGGGTCTGGAGGGCACAGATACGCAGTATTTT.

V usage is TRBV29-1 and J usage is TRBJ1-1, with a possible D match to TRBD1 (5 bases). Per germline, CDR1 SQVTM and CDR2 ANQGSEA. V shed 6 bases and J shed 2 bases, with 13 bases lying between them. The CDR3 is made up of 13 amino acids. For the CDR3, the DNA is TGCAGCGTCACCCAGGGATTAAACACTGAAGCTTTCTTT. The encoded protein is CSVTQGLNTEAFF.

This rearrangement joins TRBV5-6 to TRBJ2-5; D is possibly TRBD1 (6 bases). CDR1 and CDR2 (germline): SGHDT, YYEEEE. The V end lost 0 bases, the J end lost 0 bases, and 12 bases lay between the germline ends. The CDR3 runs to 16 residues. The CDR3 sequence: CASSLGGLDDQETQYF. The CDR3 nucleotides read TGTGCCAGCAGCTTGGGGGGGCTCGACGACCAAGAGACCCAGTACTTC.

V is TRBV5-1 and J is TRBJ1-1, with D perhaps matching TRBD1 (5 bases). V was trimmed by 4 bases and J by 5 bases, leaving 21 bases between them. The CDR3 extends over 16 amino acids. The germline CDR1 and CDR2 sequences are SGHRS and YFSETQ. The CDR3 spells CASSLLWGRWWTEAFF. CDR3 DNA: TGCGCCAGCAGCCTCCTATGGGGACGCTGGTGGACTGAAGCTTTCTTT.

The chain links TRBV7-9 to TRBJ1-2; tentative D call: TRBD1 (5 bases). This CDR3 has 15 amino acids. V lost 1 base and J 3 bases, leaving 12 bases between the germline ends. In germline, CDR1 is SEHNR, CDR2 FQNEAQ (reference sequence). In DNA form, the CDR3 reads TGTGCCAGCAGCTTAGGACAGTCCGCGCACTATGGCTACACCTTC. Translated, it gives CASSLGQSAHYGYTF. The entire variable domain, with the rest obtained from reference TRBV7-9 and TRBJ1-2, is as follows: DTGVSQNPRHKITKRGQNVTFRCDPISEHNRLYWYRQTLGQGPEFLTYFQNEAQLEKSRLLSDRFSAERPKGSFSTLEIQRTEQGDSAMYLCASSLGQSAHYGYTFGSGTRLTVV.

This clone has only one observation. The chain uses TRBV5-4 and TRBJ1-1; no clear D. Germline V gene sequence: CDR1 SGHNT, CDR2 YYREEE (reference sequence). This CDR3 is built from 12 residues. Trimming took off 9 bases at V and 1 base at J, with 10 bases between the two ends. CDR3 residues: CATQLGNTEAFF. For the CDR3, the DNA is TGTGCCACCCAATTGGGGAACACTGAAGCTTTCTTT.

The chain uses TRBV5-4 and TRBJ2-7; the match to TRBD1 covers 8 bases. The CDR3 runs to 14 residues. The V segment lost 4 bases and the J segment 6 bases; nucleotides outside the gene matches: 9. Germline CDR1 and CDR2: SGHNT and YYREEE (reference sequence). The CDR3 spells CASSPGQGLAEQYF. The CDR3 DNA reads as TGTGCCAGCAGCCCCGGACAGGGTCTGGCCGAGCAGTACTTC.

The gene calls are TRBV10-2 and TRBJ2-7, with a possible D match to TRBD1 (6 bases). V was pared by 4 bases and J by 5 bases, with 12 bases between. The CDR3 extends over 13 amino acids. Germline V gives CDR1 WSHSY, CDR2 SAAADI. In DNA, the CDR3 is TGCGCCAGCAGTGCCAGGGGTATCCACGAGCAGTACTTC. It yields the protein CASSARGIHEQYF.

This chain connects TRBV2 to TRBJ2-7; the D is unclear. The CDR3 is 14 residues long. Trimming shortened V by 8 bases and J by 2 bases, and 16 bases separated the two germline ends. Germline V gene lookup returns CDR1 SNHLY and CDR2 FYNNEI. In DNA form, the CDR3 reads TGTGCCAGCGGAAGACACGCCCTCACCTACGAGCAGTACTTC. This codes for CASGRHALTYEQYF.

This sequence joins TRBV11-2 and TRBJ2-1; D might be TRBD1 or TRBD2, each matching 5 bases. V lost 4 bases to trimming and J lost 5 bases, with 21 bases between them. Per germline, CDR1 SGHAT and CDR2 FQNNGV. The CDR3 loop spans 17 amino acids. The CDR3 DNA sequence: TGTGCCAGCAGCTACCCCACCGGGACGCCGGGACACAATGAGCAGTTCTTC. This sequence encodes CASSYPTGTPGHNEQFF. The full variable domain, its missing parts supplied by reference TRBV11-2 and TRBJ2-1, is EAGVAQSPRYKIIEKRQSVAFWCNPISGHATLYWYQQILGQGPKLLIQFQNNGVVDDSQLPKDRFSAERLKGVDSTLKIQPAKLEDSAVYLCASSYPTGTPGHNEQFFGPGTRLTVL.

This chain connects TRBV7-9 to TRBJ2-1; D is unresolved. The CDR3 runs 17 residues. The V gene lost 5 bases and the J gene lost 0 bases, with 17 bases spanning the gap. The germline gives CDR1 SEHNR, CDR2 FQNEAQ (reference sequence). The CDR3 sequence: CASSLPLWADSYNEQFF. Here the CDR3 DNA reads TGTGCCAGCAGCCTCCCCCTGTGGGCGGACTCCTACAATGAGCAGTTCTTC.

The chain uses TRBV4-1 and TRBJ2-1; 8 bases are shared with TRBD2. CDR1 is MGHRA and CDR2 is YSYEKL in the germline V gene. The CDR3 runs 16 residues. The J segment lost 10 bases and the V segment lost 1 base, leaving 12 bases of the junction unmatched. The CDR3 loop is CASSQGGGGYSREQFF. DNA of the CDR3: TGCGCCAGCAGCCAAGGTGGCGGGGGGTACTCTAGGGAGCAGTTCTTC.

The chain has TRBV7-9 and TRBJ2-5; TRBD1 matches 7 bases. Germline CDR1 and CDR2: SEHNR and FQNEAQ (reference sequence). Unmatched junction bases numbered 5, after V lost 5 bases and J lost 2 bases. The CDR3 has 14 amino acids. This chain's CDR3 is CASSPDRSQETQYF. In DNA form, the CDR3 reads TGTGCCAGCAGCCCGGACAGGTCTCAAGAGACCCAGTACTTC.

This chain links TRBV9 with TRBJ2-3; 7 bases fit TRBD2. Germline CDR1 is SGDLS and CDR2 is YYNGEE. This CDR3 contains 16 residues. Trimming cost V 0 bases and J 0 bases; bases outside gene matches: 4. Here the CDR3 reads CASSVDSGASTDTQYF. The CDR3 DNA follows: TGTGCCAGCAGCGTAGACAGCGGGGCTAGCACAGATACGCAGTATTTT.

The chain couples TRBV4-2 to TRBJ2-3; possible D gene TRBD1, 6 bases. Germline V gene lookup returns CDR1 LGHNA and CDR2 YNFKEQ. The CDR3 is made up of 14 amino acids. V was cut by 6 bases and J by 6 bases, with 16 bases left in between. CDR3 in amino acids: CASRGASSGDTQYF. As DNA, the CDR3 is TGTGCCAGCAGGGGGGCTAGTTCGGGTGATACGCAGTATTTT.

The chain recombines TRBV7-6 with TRBJ1-1; 8 positions match TRBD1. This CDR3 spans 14 amino acids. CDR1 is SGHVS, CDR2 FNYEAQ, per germline. V shed 5 bases and J 3 bases; nucleotides not matched to a gene: 5. CDR3 DNA sequence: TGTGCCAGCAGCCCTGACAGGGGAGACACTGAAGCTTTCTTT. This codes for CASSPDRGDTEAFF.

This rearrangement joins TRBV6-5 to TRBJ2-1, with 10 bases fitting TRBD2. The V segment lost 1 base and the J segment 6 bases; nucleotides outside the gene matches: 6. The CDR3 spans 16 residues. Per the germline V gene, CDR1 is MNHEY and CDR2 is SVGAGI. The CDR3 protein is CASSYYGLAETNEQFF. The CDR3 nucleotides are TGTGCCAGCAGTTACTACGGACTAGCGGAGACCAATGAGCAGTTCTTC.

The V and J genes are TRBV7-6 and TRBJ1-3; a possible D gene is TRBD1 (6 bases). CDR3 size: 19 residues. From germline, CDR1 is SGHVS and CDR2 FNYEAQ. V was trimmed by 5 bases and J by 0 bases, leaving 23 bases between them. CDR3 bases: TGTGCCAGCAGCCCAGGGACACCAAGGCGGGTCCTCTCTGGAAACACCATATATTTT. This translates into CASSPGTPRRVLSGNTIYF.

The chain recombines TRBV28 with TRBJ2-1; 10 bases are shared with TRBD2. This CDR3 has 18 amino acids. The V segment lost 3 bases and the J segment 3 bases; nucleotides outside the gene matches: 11. Per the germline V gene, CDR1 is MDHEN and CDR2 is SYDVKM. This chain's CDR3 is CASSLPPASGSIYNEQFF. CDR3 DNA: TGTGCCAGCAGTTTGCCCCCGGCTAGCGGGAGTATCTACAATGAGCAGTTCTTC.

This chain uses TRBV27 with TRBJ2-7; TRBD1 agrees at 7 bases. CDR3 length equals 15 residues. The germline V gene has CDR1 MNHEY and CDR2 SMNVEV (reference sequence). The trim removed 5 bases at V and 2 bases at J, leaving 9 bases unmatched. CDR3 DNA: TGTGCCAGCAGTCAAACGCAGGGGGTTACCTACGAGCAGTACTTC. Translating it yields CASSQTQGVTYEQYF.